This T cell receptor beta chain was identified in a study of cytomegalovirus exposure and HLA in healthy donors (dated by TCRdb to about 2017). Some background on the complete study: An earlier analysis of roughly 500 of the donors reported about 250 Gb of sequence data and some 120 million unique TCR beta sequences from 150 million to 200 million T cells. In a later genetic analysis, genome-wide SNP genotypes for about three fifths of the roughly 670 donors were used, and that subset was treated as a discovery cohort. Besides the first cohort of 666 subjects, a separate validation cohort made up of 90 to 150 different subjects was used. Using immunosequencing, the study profiled T cell repertoires from about 610 subjects and related those repertoires to cytomegalovirus serostatus. Typing coverage differed by locus: A, B, C, DRB1 and DQB1 were typed in roughly 620-640 donors, DQA1 in about 560, DPA1 in around 610, and DPB1 in 450 to 480. Class I and class II HLA loci were covered by the typing at four-digit resolution. Every repertoire in the discovery cohort had been generated on one and the same sequencing platform. About five DR-DQ haplotypes were treated as single units for association and clustering because of strong linkage in the cohort. In an earlier analysis of about 590 of the donors, high-throughput TCR beta sequencing was used to judge whether each TCR beta V gene segment behaved as functional or pseudogenic. An early release that covered about 600 HLA-typed donors contained approximately 300 gigabases of sequencing data and 85 million to 100 million unique TCR sequences. The study aimed to test whether signatures of past pathogen exposure could be identified by cataloging public T cell receptors. To predict cytomegalovirus infection status, the study combined high-throughput TCR immunosequencing, statistical association of individual TCRs with disease status, and machine learning. Rather than drawing on any new phenotypic data, the later analysis identified candidate immune exposures from TCR beta sequences and the way those sequences occurred across donors. A later analysis re-examined previously published TCR beta repertoires from just over 650 donors and added high-resolution HLA genotyping to investigate patterns of TCR occurrence. Among the roughly 380 genotyped donors, approximately 81% belonged to the genetic ancestry cluster associated with self-reported Caucasian donors. Donor age, sex, ethnicity and CMV serostatus were compiled together with the repertoire data. Among roughly 400 genotyped donors of the cohort, an average of approximately 200,000 unique TCR beta nucleotide sequences was sequenced per donor, of which about 19% were non-productive.

Overall results and qualifications from the work: Because the 87-base-pair reads could not distinguish some IMGT-functional V segments, including TRBV6-2 and TRBV6-3, those segments were excluded. Specific HLA alleles were associated with roughly 17,000 TCR beta sequences at a false discovery rate of 0.05 in a later analysis. Correlated functional status among segregating V segments might be attributable to linkage disequilibrium, but an unknown experimental factor could not be ruled out. A further reported finding was that TCR beta sequences accurately predicted the HLA-A and HLA-B alleles for most subjects in the first cohort. Compared with the approximately 670-donor mean, donors in an Asian-associated ancestry cluster had fewer N-insertions in productive TCRs, according to a later genetic analysis. In a later genetic analysis, a missense DCLRE1C variant was associated with V-gene and J-gene trimming of TCR beta chains, and the association was replicated in an independent cohort. Sequencing depth was assumed to be roughly uniform across donors in the presence/absence analyses, though that assumption may not hold. A group of highly shared sequence variants was considered likely to be a technical artifact of the sequencing pipeline. According to a later analysis, parvovirus B19, influenza, CMV and Epstein-Barr virus appeared linked to several top co-occurrence clusters. The study listed 164 TCR beta chains as associated with cytomegalovirus. Broadly in line with IMGT annotations, most TCR beta V segments showed up in productive rearrangements about 87% or about 30% of the time in an earlier analysis of 450 to 750 of the donors. A few of the identified cytomegalovirus-associated TCR beta chains were confirmed in vitro to be specific for cytomegalovirus antigens. The authors suggested that the approach could potentially be generalized to other disease states and immunological phenotypes. The classifier was reported to diagnose cytomegalovirus status with high specificity and sensitivity in both the original cohort and the validation cohort. A later analysis found that HLA-associated TCR beta chains were more clonally expanded and had lower generation probabilities than equally common non-associated chains. When HLA alleles, especially DR and DQ, strongly co-occurred, attributing TCR associations to individual alleles was difficult. For the cohort, immune exposure information was limited to CMV serostatus. A later analysis found that TCR association rates varied across HLA loci, with DRB1 alleles showing the most associated TCRs and HLA-C alleles the fewest. The earlier analysis of nearly 600 of the donors excluded 15 to 20 rarely observed V segments, including chromosome 9 orphons, because counts were too low. While some public TCRs were present in many individuals, most TCR sequences turned up only very rarely across donors. Most CMV-associated TCR beta chains appeared to be HLA-restricted in a later analysis, and the HLA associations seemed to be driven largely by CMV exposure. Because some donors lacked HLA typing at each locus, the association tests relied only on the typed subset. In this cohort, only TCR beta chains were sequenced, and detectable features were limited by the absence of alpha or paired-chain data.

Points on this clone: Its target antigen remains unknown. Base qualities are not recorded, but no much larger clone differs from it by a single base.

The protocol used for the library was the immunoSEQ multiplex PCR assay. For the multiplex PCR, a mixture combining 60 forward primers for TCR Vbeta segments and 13 reverse primers for TCR Jbeta segments was used. Amplification of the CDR3 region of rearranged TCR beta genes was performed with a multiplex PCR assay on genomic DNA. The Illumina HiSeq System was used to sequence the amplified TCR beta libraries as 87-base-pair reads. From the authors' description of their analysis: Across the 670 or so repertoires, a later analysis counted 78 million or so unique TCR beta chains, roughly 11 million of which were shared by at least two donors. Raw reads were error-corrected and collapsed into unique sequences with a nearest-neighbor algorithm that merged closely related sequences to remove PCR and sequencing errors. To assign V, D and J gene segments, CDR3 sequences were aligned to IMGT reference sequences. For a sequence to be retained, at least a six-nucleotide match to both a V gene segment and a J gene segment was required. Rearrangements were called productive when the CDR3 lacked stop codons and stayed in frame with V and J; all others were non-productive. Following IMGT convention, CDR3 was defined as the stretch from the second conserved V-encoded cysteine up to the conserved J-encoded phenylalanine. The earlier analysis of approximately 500 of the donors excluded sequences that lacked an unambiguous match to a single V gene segment. An earlier analysis of 450 to 650 of the donors called V segments functional above 56.7% productive rearrangements and segregating when the between-donor standard deviation exceeded 5%. A statistical classification framework was developed to diagnose cytomegalovirus status using the catalog of TCR beta chain sequences. In a later analysis, V and J genes were assigned by comparing TCR nucleotide sequences against IMGT/GENE-DB human TR gene sequences. In a later analysis, CDR3 sequences and most-parsimonious VDJ recombination scenarios were assigned using the TCRdist pipeline. In a later analysis, each TCR beta chain was defined by its CDR3 amino acid sequence together with its V-gene family, and reads without a unique V-gene family were excluded. As a way to deal with suspected cross-contamination and a sequencing artifact, a later analysis dropped roughly 600 nucleotide sequences that were highly shared and had low generation probability. For each public chain, a later analysis derived a clonal expansion index from normalized ranks of inferred template counts within each repertoire. In a later analysis, generation probabilities were computed using a VDJ recombination model fitted to out-of-frame rearrangements, and the results were checked against IGoR. A later analysis scored TCR-TCR, TCR-HLA and TCR-CMV co-occurrence with hypergeometric tests, applying a repertoire-size bias correction to TCR pairs. To estimate false discovery rates, a later analysis permuted the HLA or CMV assignments 20 times. In a later analysis, co-occurring TCRs were grouped using DBSCAN, with TCRdist sequence similarity added in when clustering inside HLA-allele-positive subsets. Repertoires with fewer than 30,000 or more than 120,000 public chains, plus five repertoires with anomalous nucleotide sharing, were excluded from co-occurrence clustering. TCRdb holds this immuneACCESS table with in-frame rearrangements only. Some clones are missing; in checked studies, unresolved V genes explain under half, and the rest has no known cause. The V and J calls and clone size are taken from that table; D and trimming were inferred from the DNA. Present in this sample are over 150,000 clones, approximately 77% of which were seen just once. 3.7% of the sample goes to the ten largest clones.

The cohort comprised some 680 healthy bone marrow donors. All cohort members were sampled while nominally healthy, although unrecorded immune exposures were likely present. The donor tested CMV seropositive and was one of the 289 seropositive cohort members. A peripheral blood sample was collected from each donor, and TCR beta sequencing was performed on peripheral blood mononuclear cells. Genomic DNA extraction from the blood cell samples was performed with the Qiagen DNeasy Blood Extraction Kit. The CDR3 spans 16 residues, from the cysteine through the phenylalanine. Only CDR3 DNA is held: 48 bases, read in frame from base 1. Trimming removed 1 base from V and 4 bases from J, leaving 14 bases between the germline ends. The germline V gene provides CDR1 MGHDK and CDR2 SYGVNS.

The TCR comes from a man aged 25 to 40 in good health and CMV-seropositive. The rearrangement combines TRBV25-1 with TRBJ2-1; the best D guess is TRBD1, with 6 bases matching. The sequenced sample was PBMCs. The DNA reads as follows: TGTGCCAGCAGTGAATGGGGGCTGGACAGTTACAATGAGCAGTTCTTC. Its protein product is CASSEWGLDSYNEQFF.